The 31 T cell receptor beta chains given below trace back to one sample, sequenced in a study of blood T cell repertoires in COVID-19. The table came from immunoSEQ multiplex PCR; TCRdb's copy has only in-frame clones and leaves some out. The sample carries about 190,000 clones, nearly 90% recorded once. The sample comprised peripheral blood. The receptor set was obtained from a man between 45 and 60 years old with acute or convalescent COVID-19.

The rearrangement uses TRBV3-1 (or the pseudogene TRBV3-2) and TRBJ1-1; D remains ambiguous. Germline values: CDR1 LGHDT, CDR2 YNNKEL (reference sequence). The V end was cut by 4 bases, the J end by 3 bases, with 6 bases between. CDR3 length: 12 amino acids. The CDR3 is CASSPGHTEAFF. Here the CDR3 DNA reads TGTGCCAGCAGCCCCGGTCACACTGAAGCTTTCTTT.

The chain uses TRBV16 and TRBJ2-2; the match to TRBD2 covers 8 bases. J lost 0 bases, V lost 3 bases, and 3 bases had no gene match. This CDR3 region has 16 residues. Germline V CDR1 and CDR2: KGHSY, FQNENV. CDR3 region: CASSQGTRANTGELFF. DNA of the CDR3: TGTGCCAGCAGCCAGGGGACTAGAGCGAACACCGGGGAGCTGTTTTTT.

This chain joins TRBV10-3 and TRBJ1-6; 9 bases match TRBD1. Unmatched junction bases numbered 4, after V lost 3 bases and J lost 7 bases. The CDR3 length is 15 residues. CDR1 ENHRY and CDR2 SYGVKD come from the germline V gene. CDR3 sequence reads: CAISDFDRGNSPLHF. DNA for the CDR3: TGTGCCATCAGTGATTTTGACAGGGGGAATTCACCCCTCCACTTT.

This clone was picked up a small number of times. The rearrangement uses TRBV6-5 and TRBJ1-6, with D uncertain. CDR3 length: 14 amino acids. The germline V and J ends were trimmed by 7 bases and 14 bases, with 21 bases remaining between them. The V gene's germline CDR1 is MNHEY and CDR2 SVGAGI. The CDR3, as DNA: TGTGCCAGCACCCCGGGGATCCCATTAGGCGCCCTCCACTTT. This translates into CASTPGIPLGALHF.

The rearrangement uses TRBV4-2 and TRBJ2-5; TRBD2 aligns across 12 bases. Germline V gene lookup returns CDR1 LGHNA and CDR2 YNFKEQ. V trimming: 0 bases; J trimming: 2 bases; junction bases outside the gene matches: 10. The CDR3 contains 19 residues. The CDR3 loop reads CASSQERLAGGPRQETQYF. The CDR3, as DNA: TGTGCCAGCAGCCAAGAGAGGCTAGCGGGGGGGCCGCGGCAAGAGACCCAGTACTTC.

The chain combines TRBV11-2 with TRBJ2-7, with D possibly matching TRBD2 (5 bases). The ends were cut back, 5 bases at V and 6 bases at J, with 14 bases in the middle. Germline V lookup: CDR1 SGHAT, CDR2 FQNNGV. CDR3 length equals 13 residues. CDR3 protein: CASSARARGEQYF. The CDR3 nucleotides read TGTGCCAGCAGCGCCCGTGCCCGGGGCGAGCAGTACTTC.

The chain links TRBV28 to TRBJ1-1; no clear D gene. The CDR3 extends over 13 amino acids. Trimming took 3 bases from V and 6 from J, leaving 11 bases between them. Germline assignment: CDR1 MDHEN and CDR2 SYDVKM. CDR3 residues: CASSFPGLPEAFF. The CDR3, as DNA: TGTGCCAGCAGTTTCCCTGGACTCCCTGAAGCTTTCTTT.

V is TRBV28 and J is TRBJ2-7; 7 bases map to TRBD2. Germline assignment: CDR1 MDHEN and CDR2 SYDVKM. V dropped 2 bases and J dropped 5; count of bases not matched to a gene: 6. CDR3 size: 14 residues. The CDR3 sequence: CASSLAGVPHEQYV. DNA of the CDR3: TGTGCCAGCAGTTTAGCGGGGGTGCCTCACGAGCAGTACGTC.

This sequence joins TRBV19 and TRBJ2-2, with 10 nucleotides matching TRBD1. This CDR3 has 17 amino acids. From germline, CDR1 is LNHDA and CDR2 SQIVND (reference sequence). The V gene end was trimmed by 6 bases and the J gene end by 5 bases; junction bases not matched to a gene: 12. CDR3 nucleotides: TGTGCCAGTAGCAGCAGACCGGGACAGGGGAGTACCGGGGAGCTGTTTTTT. It specifies CASSSRPGQGSTGELFF.

This clone was recorded once. V gene TRBV12-5 combines with J gene TRBJ2-1; perhaps TRBD2 as D (6 bases). Germline CDR1 is LGHNT and CDR2 is FRNRAP. The CDR3 contains 14 residues. V was cut by 0 bases and J by 6 bases, with 9 bases left in between. The CDR3 loop reads CASGLVGGANEQFF. CDR3 sequence (DNA): TGTGCTAGTGGTTTGGTAGGCGGGGCCAATGAGCAGTTCTTC. Complete variable domain (other parts from reference TRBV12-5 and TRBJ2-1): DARVTQTPRHKVTEMGQEVTMRCQPILGHNTVFWYRQTMMQGLELLAYFRNRAPLDDSGMPKDRFSAEMPDATLATLKIQPSEPRDSAVYFCASGLVGGANEQFFGPGTRLTVL.

The CDR3: CASSLDPGGFYEQYF. The DNA of the CDR3 is TGTGCCAGCAGTTTAGATCCAGGGGGCTTCTACGAGCAGTACTTC. The chain employs TRBV27 and TRBJ2-7, with 8 bases aligning to TRBD1. Trimming took 2 bases from V and 3 from J; bases not matched to a gene: 6. Germline assignment: CDR1 MNHEY and CDR2 SMNVEV (reference sequence). The length of the CDR3 is 15 residues.

The CDR3 loop reads CASSWDSYEQYF. The CDR3 coding sequence is TGTGCCAGCAGCTGGGACAGCTACGAGCAGTACTTC. The chain couples TRBV7-9 to TRBJ2-7; 7 bases are a match to TRBD1. V was clipped by 4 bases and J by 3 bases; unmatched bases: 0. Germline CDR1 and CDR2: SEHNR and FQNEAQ (reference sequence). The CDR3 length is 12 residues.

The chain couples TRBV2 to TRBJ1-5, with a possible D match to TRBD1 (6 bases). V dropped 4 bases and J dropped 3 bases, with 16 bases sitting between them. CDR3 size: 16 residues. CDR1 SNHLY and CDR2 FYNNEI come from the germline V gene. CDR3 amino acids: CASSALPGVTNQPQHF. The DNA of the CDR3 is TGTGCCAGCAGTGCTCTCCCAGGGGTAACCAATCAGCCCCAGCATTTT.

The V gene is TRBV7-9, the J gene TRBJ2-7, with D tentatively TRBD1 (5 bases). CDR3 length: 12 amino acids. Looked up from germline, CDR1 is SEHNR and CDR2 is FQNEAQ (reference sequence). With 1 base removed from V and 7 bases from J, the gap between germline ends came to 8 bases. The CDR3 here is CASSLGGREQYV. The CDR3 DNA follows: TGTGCCAGCAGCTTAGGGGGCAGAGAGCAGTACGTC.

This clone has a single count. This chain connects TRBV13 to TRBJ1-1, with 7 bases that match TRBD1. J was trimmed by 3 bases and V by 1 base; bases with no gene match: 8. The CDR3 has 16 amino acids. The germline CDR1 and CDR2 sequences are PRHDT and FYEKMQ (reference sequence). The CDR3, as DNA: TGTGCCAGCAGCTTAGCCTATACAGGGGTGCACACTGAAGCTTTCTTT. The encoded protein is CASSLAYTGVHTEAFF.

This sequence joins TRBV19 and TRBJ2-6; D unclear. CDR1 and CDR2 (germline): LNHDA, SQIVND (reference sequence). The CDR3 loop spans 11 amino acids. Trimming removed 1 base at V and 13 bases at J, with 5 bases between. CDR3 DNA: TGTGCCAGTAGTATAGGCGCGGTCCTGACTTTC. As protein: CASSIGAVLTF. The full variable domain, rest sourced from reference TRBV19 and TRBJ2-6, is DGGITQSPKYLFRKEGQNVTLSCEQNLNHDAMYWYRQDPGQGLRLIYYSQIVNDFQKGDIAEGYSVSREKKESFPLTVTSAQKNPTAFYLCASSIGAVLTFGAGSRLTVL.

This clone was recorded once. The chain joins TRBV27 to TRBJ1-2; a weak D match, TRBD1 (6 bases). Trimming cost V 6 bases and J 4 bases, with 12 bases left between them. There are 13 residues in the CDR3. Germline V gene data show CDR1 as MNHEY and CDR2 as SMNVEV (reference sequence). As DNA, the CDR3 is TGTGCCAGCAGCCCCGGGGGGGCCTATGGCTACACCTTC. Translated, it gives CASSPGGAYGYTF.

The chain joins TRBV6-5 to TRBJ2-3, with D hard to call. This CDR3 has 15 amino acids. Germline-derived CDR1 and CDR2 are MNHEY and SVGAGI. V was clipped by 1 base and J by 1 base, with 9 bases between them. The CDR3 loop is CASSYWAMGTDTQYF. The CDR3 nucleotides read TGTGCCAGCAGTTACTGGGCAATGGGCACAGATACGCAGTATTTT.

This rearrangement joins TRBV6-5 to TRBJ2-3, with D perhaps matching TRBD2 (7 bases). V dropped 2 bases and J dropped 0 bases, with 12 bases sitting between them. Germline CDR1 and CDR2: MNHEY and SVGAGI. The CDR3 spans 16 residues. The CDR3 nucleotides read TGTGCCAGCAGTTACAGGGGGGGAAAAAGCACAGATACGCAGTATTTT. Translating gives CASSYRGGKSTDTQYF.

This chain connects TRBV5-1 to TRBJ1-5, with 8 positions matching TRBD1. The CDR3 runs to 15 residues. Germline CDR1 reads SGHRS; CDR2 reads YFSETQ. The V segment lost 2 bases and the J segment 5 bases; nucleotides outside the gene matches: 6. CDR3 protein: CASSLEGQAHQPQHF. The DNA for the CDR3 is TGCGCCAGCAGCTTAGAGGGACAGGCGCATCAGCCCCAGCATTTT.

This clone has only one observation. The chain has TRBV7-2 and TRBJ1-2; 10 bases map to TRBD1. J lost 0 bases, V lost 2 bases, and 3 bases had no gene match. The CDR3 loop spans 16 amino acids. Germline V gene lookup returns CDR1 SGHTA and CDR2 FQGNSA. The CDR3 reads CASSLQDRGTNYGYTF. DNA for the CDR3: TGTGCCAGCAGCTTACAGGACAGGGGGACTAACTATGGCTACACCTTC.

J is TRBJ1-1 and V is TRBV15; no definite D call. CDR1 and CDR2 (germline): LNHNV, YYDKDF (reference sequence). Trimming removed 1 base from V and 1 base from J, with 7 bases in between. CDR3 length equals 14 residues. The CDR3 DNA is TGTGCCACCAGCAGAGGCGCGGAGAACACTGAAGCTTTCTTT. As protein: CATSRGAENTEAFF.

This chain joins TRBV7-3 and TRBJ2-2; TRBD1 might be the D (6 bases). Germline V gene lookup returns CDR1 SGHTA and CDR2 FQGTGA. V was cut by 0 bases and J by 6 bases, with 11 bases left in between. This CDR3 has 15 residues. CDR3 sequence (DNA): TGTGCCAGCAGCTTAACTACAGGGTATCCCGGGGAGCTGTTTTTT. It is translated as CASSLTTGYPGELFF.

The chain uses TRBV3-1 (or the pseudogene TRBV3-2) and TRBJ1-5; D perhaps matches TRBD1 (6 bases). V was trimmed by 5 bases and J by 4 bases, leaving 12 bases between them. This CDR3 is built from 14 residues. Per the germline V gene, CDR1 is LGHDT and CDR2 is YNNKEL (reference sequence). CDR3 in DNA: TGTGCCAGCAGCTCCCAACAGGGAAATCAGCCCCAGCATTTT. Translation gives CASSSQQGNQPQHF.

This chain links TRBV19 with TRBJ1-4; a weak D match, TRBD1 (5 bases). The CDR3 is 15 amino acids. V lost 7 bases to trimming and J lost 0 bases, with 12 bases between them. Germline V gene data show CDR1 as LNHDA and CDR2 as SQIVND (reference sequence). The CDR3 region has the DNA TGTGCCAGTATCGGGAGGGGCGCAACTAATGAAAAACTGTTTTTT. This encodes CASIGRGATNEKLFF.

This chain uses TRBV7-3 with TRBJ1-1; 7 nucleotides line up with TRBD1. Germline V gives CDR1 SGHTA, CDR2 FQGTGA. Trimming took 4 bases from V and 5 from J; bases not matched to a gene: 4. The CDR3 is 13 residues long. CDR3 DNA: TGTGCCAGCAGCTGGGACAGACAAACTGAAGCTTTCTTT. Translated, it gives CASSWDRQTEAFF. The complete variable domain, with remaining parts taken from reference TRBV7-3 and TRBJ1-1, reads GAGVSQTPSNKVTEKGKYVELRCDPISGHTALYWYRQSLGQGPEFLIYFQGTGAADDSGLPNDRFFAVRPEGSVSTLKIQRTERGDSAVYLCASSWDRQTEAFFGQGTRLTVV.

This chain joins TRBV11-3 and TRBJ2-5; possibly TRBD2 for D (6 bases). Trimming took 1 base from V and 3 from J, leaving 9 bases between them. The CDR3 has 14 amino acids. From germline, CDR1 is SGHNT and CDR2 YENEEA. The CDR3 DNA sequence: TGTGCCAGCAGCTTAGGGGGCGGGGAAGAGACCCAGTACTTC. Its translation: CASSLGGGEETQYF.

The chain links TRBV11-1 to TRBJ2-1, with 7 bases matching TRBD1. CDR1 and CDR2 from the germline V gene are SGHAT and FQDESV (reference sequence). V lost 4 bases, J lost 6 bases, and 12 bases stayed unmatched. This CDR3 spans 16 amino acids. The CDR3 here is CASSSPFGQVRNEQFF. CDR3 nucleotides: TGTGCCAGCAGCTCACCCTTTGGACAGGTACGCAATGAGCAGTTCTTC.

This clone was detected only once. The V gene is TRBV5-6, the J gene TRBJ2-2; 10 nucleotides match TRBD2. The germline gives CDR1 SGHDT, CDR2 YYEEEE. J was trimmed by 6 bases and V by 3 bases; bases with no gene match: 2. This CDR3 has 14 residues. CDR3 sequence: CASSWGTSAGELFF. Here the CDR3 DNA reads TGTGCCAGCAGCTGGGGGACTAGCGCCGGGGAGCTGTTTTTT.

The chain employs TRBV24-1 and TRBJ2-7; D gene uncertain. The CDR3 runs 14 residues. The V and J ends lost 4 bases and 2 bases respectively, with 11 bases between them. The V gene's germline CDR1 is KGHDR and CDR2 SFDVKD. The CDR3, as DNA: TGTGCCACCAGTGACCCCGACAATCCCTACGAGCAGTACTTC. This gives the protein CATSDPDNPYEQYF.

The chain carries TRBV7-2 and TRBJ2-5; D remains unclear. Trimming pared 5 bases from V and 6 bases from J, leaving 16 bases between. The CDR3 covers 14 residues. Per the germline V gene, CDR1 is SGHTA and CDR2 is FQGNSA. The CDR3 spells CASSPRRRSKTQYF. The CDR3 coding sequence is TGTGCCAGCAGCCCCCGTCGCAGATCCAAGACCCAGTACTTC. Complete variable domain (other parts from reference TRBV7-2 and TRBJ2-5): GAGVSQSPSNKVTEKGKDVELRCDPISGHTALYWYRQSLGQGLEFLIYFQGNSAPDKSGLPSDRFSAERTGGSVSTLTIQRTQQEDSAVYLCASSPRRRSKTQYFGPGTRLLVL.